This TCR beta chain stems from a study of identical twins. Study-level findings and limits: One should note that invariant MAIT and iNKT cells could partly confound zero-insertion analyses. Surplus twin overlap in beta out-of-frame sequences was less pronounced.

With regard to this clonotype: Its antigen is undetermined.

With template switching, a universal primer site was added, and the cDNA carried unique molecular identifiers. TCRdb reanalysed the 5' RACE reads using MiXCR and keeps one entry per CDR3 protein. The sample comprises approximately 220,000 distinct CDR3 sequences, less than 8% of which are singletons, and 1.9% rests with the top ten. The CDR3 covers 14 residues. V was clipped by 8 bases and J by 0 bases, with 12 bases between them. The germline V gene has CDR1 SEHNR and CDR2 FQNEAQ (reference sequence). The sample was also reused in another study, on yellow fever vaccine responses in identical twins.

This clonotype was obtained from a woman aged 18-29 years in good health. The specimen was memory (CD45RO+) T cells sorted from blood. This sequence joins TRBV7-9 and TRBJ2-3; TRBD2 might be the D (6 bases). DNA of the CDR3: TGTGCCAGCGGGAGGTACACTAGCACAGATACGCAGTATTTT. This translates into CASGRYTSTDTQYF.